The 9 T cell receptor beta chains given below trace back to one sample, sequenced in a study of T cell repertoires in cytomegalovirus infection. MiXCR, applied by TCRdb to the reads, yields one record per CDR3 protein. The sample has roughly 320,000 distinct CDR3 sequences, roughly a tenth seen once. Source material: PBMCs. These receptor sequences come from a human donor in good health (CMV status not recorded). Some clones in this sample may be carry-over from other donors' samples.

This clonotype occurred a few times. The genes are TRBV10-1 and TRBJ2-2; TRBD1 aligns across 8 bases. The V gene's germline CDR1 is WNHNN and CDR2 SYGVQD (reference sequence). V lost 6 bases and J lost 4; bases outside the gene matches: 10. The CDR3 loop spans 16 amino acids. CDR3 sequence: CASRGGQGASTGELFF. The CDR3 DNA reads TGCGCCAGCAGAGGAGGACAGGGAGCTAGCACCGGGGAGCTGTTTTTT.

The V gene is TRBV6-6, the J gene TRBJ1-1; 10 bases line up with TRBD1. The CDR3 covers 21 residues. V shed 7 bases, J shed 7 bases, and the junction held 30 bases outside the gene matches. CDR1 is MNHNY, CDR2 SVGAGI, per germline (reference sequence). CDR3: CASTNLNRRTGGVIGFVEAFF. DNA for the CDR3: TGTGCCAGCACTAACCTCAACCGGCGGACAGGGGGGGTTATAGGCTTCGTTGAAGCTTTCTTT.

This clonotype was seen at least ten times. The chain has TRBV4-1 and TRBJ2-1, with TRBD2 identical over 11 bases. There are 20 residues in the CDR3. Germline lookup yields CDR1 MGHRA and CDR2 YSYEKL. V was clipped by 0 bases and J by 0 bases; unmatched bases: 10. The CDR3 protein is CASSQETAASGGNSYNEQFF. The DNA of the CDR3 is TGCGCCAGCAGCCAAGAGACTGCGGCTAGCGGGGGGAACTCCTACAATGAGCAGTTCTTC.

This clonotype was counted at least ten times. V is TRBV10-3 and J is TRBJ2-3, with a possible D match to TRBD2 (6 bases). Germline values: CDR1 ENHRY, CDR2 SYGVKD. The CDR3 sequence is 13 residues long. The V and J ends lost 6 bases and 2 bases respectively, with 9 bases between them. The CDR3 sequence is CAIRRDFTDTQYF. The CDR3 nucleotides read TGTGCCATCAGGAGGGACTTCACAGATACGCAGTATTTT.

This chain connects TRBV10-2 to TRBJ2-7, with D possibly being TRBD1 (6 bases). The V end was cut by 1 base, the J end by 6 bases, with 7 bases between. CDR3 length equals 12 residues. Germline values: CDR1 WSHSY, CDR2 SAAADI. The CDR3 reads CASSEWGREQYV. Here the CDR3 DNA reads TGCGCCAGCAGTGAGTGGGGGCGCGAGCAGTACGTC.

This clonotype was seen many times. CDR3 DNA: TGTGCCAGCAGCCCCCAGGCGGGGGCCACCTACGAGCAGTACTTC. Amino acids: CASSPQAGATYEQYF. This rearrangement joins TRBV7-6 to TRBJ2-7, with D possibly matching TRBD2 (7 bases). Germline CDR1 SGHVS, CDR2 FNYEAQ. The V and J ends lost 5 bases and 2 bases respectively, with 16 bases between them. This CDR3 is 15 amino acids long.

Many counts were recorded for this clonotype. This CDR3 reads CASTAGQGGSNQPQHF. The CDR3 bases are TGTGCCAGCACCGCAGGGCAGGGGGGAAGCAATCAGCCCCAGCATTTT. The gene calls are TRBV7-9 and TRBJ1-5; 7 bases match TRBD1. CDR3 length: 16 amino acids. V shed 7 bases and J 1 base; nucleotides not matched to a gene: 10. Germline-derived CDR1 and CDR2 are SEHNR and FQNEAQ (reference sequence).

The sample holds many counts of this clonotype. J is TRBJ2-2 and V is TRBV7-2; weak D call: TRBD1 (6 bases). This CDR3 spans 15 amino acids. The V gene lost 6 bases and the J gene lost 0 bases, with 11 bases spanning the gap. Germline V gene data show CDR1 as SGHTA and CDR2 as FQGNSA. Here the CDR3 reads CASRGDIANTGELFF. DNA of the CDR3: TGTGCCAGCAGAGGGGACATCGCGAACACCGGGGAGCTGTTTTTT. Full variable domain (remainder filled in from reference TRBV7-2 and TRBJ2-2): GAGVSQSPSNKVTEKGKDVELRCDPISGHTALYWYRQSLGQGLEFLIYFQGNSAPDKSGLPSDRFSAERTGGSVSTLTIQRTQQEDSAVYLCASRGDIANTGELFFGEGSRLTVL.

This clonotype occurred many times. The CDR3 loop reads CASSQGGGFLTDTQYF. CDR3 DNA: TGTGCCAGCAGCCAAGGGGGCGGGTTCCTCACAGATACGCAGTATTTT. V and J are TRBV14 and TRBJ2-3; D is possibly TRBD1 or TRBD2 (5 bases each). Germline V lookup: CDR1 SGHDN, CDR2 FVKESK. Trimming removed 1 base from V and 2 bases from J, with 13 bases in between. The CDR3 is 16 amino acids.